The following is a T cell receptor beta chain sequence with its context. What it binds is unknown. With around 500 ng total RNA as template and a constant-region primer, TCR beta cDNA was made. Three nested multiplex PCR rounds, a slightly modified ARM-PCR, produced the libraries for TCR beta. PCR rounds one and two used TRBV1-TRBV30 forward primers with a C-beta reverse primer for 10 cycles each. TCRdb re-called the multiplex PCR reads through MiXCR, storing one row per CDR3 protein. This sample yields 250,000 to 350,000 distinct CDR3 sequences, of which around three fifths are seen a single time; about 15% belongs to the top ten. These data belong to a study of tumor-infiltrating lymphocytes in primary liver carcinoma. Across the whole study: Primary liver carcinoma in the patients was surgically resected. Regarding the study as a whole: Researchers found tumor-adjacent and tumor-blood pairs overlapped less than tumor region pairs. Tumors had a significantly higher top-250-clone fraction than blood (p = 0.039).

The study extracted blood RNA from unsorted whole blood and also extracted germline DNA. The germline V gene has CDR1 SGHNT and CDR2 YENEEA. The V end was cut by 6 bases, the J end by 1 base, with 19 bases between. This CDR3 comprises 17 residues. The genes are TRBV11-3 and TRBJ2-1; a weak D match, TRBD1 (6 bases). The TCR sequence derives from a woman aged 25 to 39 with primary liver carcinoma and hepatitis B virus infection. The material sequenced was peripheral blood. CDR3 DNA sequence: TGTGCCAGCAGTATCATAAAGGACAGCCCTTCCTACAATGAGCAGTTCTTC. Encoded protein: CASSIIKDSPSYNEQFF.